A single sample gave rise to the 5 T cell receptor beta chains below, sequenced in a study of T-cell reconstitution after alpha-beta-depleted transplantation in children. Researchers prepared the TCRbeta library using unique molecular identifiers, the study reports. One entry per CDR3 protein, called by TCRdb with MiXCR from the PCR reads. Of some 220,000 distinct CDR3 sequences listed, approximately 9.5% are singletons. Sequenced material: PBMCs from the stem cell graft donor, taken from the stem cell graft. These TCRs come from a human donor who donated a stem cell graft to a child with acute lymphoblastic leukemia.

The chain couples TRBV20-1 to TRBJ2-3; 8 bases line up with TRBD1. Germline-derived CDR1 and CDR2 are DFQATT and SNEGSKA (reference sequence). The V and J ends lost 6 bases and 2 bases, in that order; junction bases with no gene match: 7. The CDR3 spans 14 residues. The CDR3: CSAPRQGFTDTQYF. The CDR3, as DNA: TGCAGTGCCCCACGACAGGGGTTCACAGATACGCAGTATTTT.

The chain links TRBV6-5 to TRBJ1-2; maybe TRBD1 (6 bases). This CDR3 comprises 14 residues. Trimming removed 2 bases at V and 6 bases at J, with 13 bases between. Germline CDR1 is MNHEY and CDR2 is SVGAGI. The CDR3 is CASSYRGGADGYTF. The CDR3 coding sequence is TGTGCCAGCAGTTACAGAGGGGGAGCTGATGGCTACACCTTC.

This clonotype was recorded a few times. The chain recombines TRBV20-1 with TRBJ1-5; D not certain. The ends were cut back, 0 bases at V and 12 bases at J, with 12 bases in the middle. Germline V CDR1 and CDR2: DFQATT, SNEGSKA (reference sequence). The CDR3 covers 12 residues. DNA for the CDR3: TGCAGTGCTAGAGATCAGGAAAGGCGCCAGCATTTT. It specifies CSARDQERRQHF.

The chain has TRBV6-5 and TRBJ2-7; D gene unclear. The CDR3 runs to 15 residues. The V gene's germline CDR1 is MNHEY and CDR2 SVGAGI. Trimming left V 2 bases short and J 5 bases short, with 16 bases between. In DNA form, the CDR3 reads TGTGCCAGCAGTTACACCGACCGAGGCCCCCACGAGCAGTACTTC. Translated: CASSYTDRGPHEQYF.

This clonotype was counted ten times or more. The chain employs TRBV7-8 and TRBJ2-5; 7 bases fit TRBD1. This CDR3 has 15 residues. Germline V gives CDR1 SGHVS, CDR2 FQNEAQ. V lost 3 bases to trimming and J lost 3 bases; unmatched junction nucleotides: 7. The CDR3, as DNA: TGTGCCAGCAGCTTGAGGGGACAGCGAGAAGAGACCCAGTACTTC. It is translated as CASSLRGQREETQYF.